This T cell receptor beta chain comes out of a study of T cell clonality in common variable immunodeficiency (dated by TCRdb to between 2015 and 2017). Here is what the overall study found, with its caveats: Differences among patients in the CVID cohort limited the correlations between repertoire features and clinical complications. Healthy controls shared more TCRbeta clones with each other than CVID subjects shared among themselves (p < 0.0001). TCRbeta clonality was higher in CVID subjects than in healthy controls (t-test p = 0.018), and the increase was most characteristic of about a third of subjects. CVID TCRbeta sequences were reported to have fewer deletions and N-nucleotide insertions and to lack highly modified clones with 13 or more V deletions. Even though DNA input was equal, the average per sample came to roughly 80,000 unique sequences for controls compared with around 33,000 for CVID samples. According to the authors, finding the cause of the higher clonality in CVID would require sequencing the repertoires of T cell subpopulations.

Diagnosis of CVID followed standard criteria, namely serum IgG, IgA and/or IgM below the normal range together with specific antibody deficiency. There were around 46 subjects in the CVID group (roughly 15 female and 29 male), ranging in age from about 9 to 70 years, with a mean age of approximately 40. Both CVID patients and healthy controls were predominantly of Caucasian heritage. All CVID subjects had received replacement immunoglobulin therapy for at least one year at the time of study participation. At the time of blood collection, no CVID subject was ill or was being treated with immunomodulatory or immunosuppressive medication. From each donor, 5 to 8 ml of heparinized peripheral whole blood was collected. Genomic DNA from adults with common variable immune deficiency (CVID) and from healthy adult controls was the source for sequencing TCRbeta CDR3 repertoires. Diluted blood was density-centrifuged over Hypaque 1077 or Ficoll-Paque to isolate peripheral blood mononuclear cells. Genomic DNA was extracted from unsorted mononuclear cells by Qiagen column purification or by a centrifugation-based method.

At least ten counts were recorded for this clone. This clone's antigen is unknown. The observed sequence ends 3 residues before the CDR3 terminus, with the missing tail filled in from the germline J gene. For sequencing input, CVID and control samples contributed equivalent amounts of genomic DNA. For every sample, a 60 bp segment covering the rearranged TCRbeta CDR3 region was amplified and then sequenced. TCRbeta amplification used the immunoSEQ assay, a bias-corrected multiplex PCR with high-throughput sequencing. In the authors' own workflow: Every unique nucleotide sequence counted as a clone and was annotated with V, D and J genes, copy number and frequency. Sequences were labeled productive if in frame, and non-productive if out of frame or containing stop codons. Clonality was calculated from Shannon's entropy as previously described. The predicted amino acid sequences of productive clones were used to derive the mean CDR3 Kyte-Doolittle hydropathy. Hierarchical clustering of scaled V gene usage was performed with the R hclust function using Manhattan distance and complete linkage. Clone sharing by CDR3 amino acid sequence was assessed by resampling 12 repertoires per group over 100 rounds. The repertoires were screened for 55 to 75 published EBV-specific TCRbeta sequences and some 230 published CMV-specific TCRbeta sequences. Two CVID samples that yielded fewer than 10,000 sequences were excluded from the analysis, so 42 CVID repertoires were retained. This immuneACCESS table, as held by TCRdb, lists in-frame sequences with V and J called but not all clones. Of the missing ones, under half trace to an unresolved V gene in checked studies; the others have no known cause. That table supplies the V and J calls and clone size; D and trimming were determined from the DNA. For this sample, 16,000 or so clones appear and none is a singleton. Around 14% of the sample is in the top ten clones.

V loses 6 bases at its end and J loses 1 base; junction bases beyond the gene matches: 3. CDR1 MDHEN and CDR2 SYDVKM are derived from the germline V gene. CDR3 length: 14 amino acids, cysteine to phenylalanine. The DNA covers only part of the CDR3, 33 bases in frame from base 1. Material: peripheral blood mononuclear cells. The sequence came from a human donor with common variable immunodeficiency. The sequence links TRBV28 to TRBJ2-7, with 10 junctional bases fitting TRBD1. CDR3 DNA, as far as it was read: TGTGCCAGCAGGGGACAGGGGAGATCCTACGAG. This is translated as CASRGQGRSYE. In full, the CDR3 is CASRGQGRSYEQYF.